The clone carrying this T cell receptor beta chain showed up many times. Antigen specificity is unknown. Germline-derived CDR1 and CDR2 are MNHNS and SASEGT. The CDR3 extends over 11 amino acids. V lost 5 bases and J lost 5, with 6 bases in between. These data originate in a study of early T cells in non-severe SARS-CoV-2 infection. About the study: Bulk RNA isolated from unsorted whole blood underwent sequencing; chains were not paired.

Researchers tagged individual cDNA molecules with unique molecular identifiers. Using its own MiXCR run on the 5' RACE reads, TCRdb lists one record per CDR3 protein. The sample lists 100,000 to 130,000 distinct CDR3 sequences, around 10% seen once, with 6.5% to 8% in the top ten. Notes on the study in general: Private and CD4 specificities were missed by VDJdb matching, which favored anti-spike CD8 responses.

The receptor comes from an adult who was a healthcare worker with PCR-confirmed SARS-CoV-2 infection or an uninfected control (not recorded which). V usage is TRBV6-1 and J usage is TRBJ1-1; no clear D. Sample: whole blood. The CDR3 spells CASSKGTEAFF. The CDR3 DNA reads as TGTGCCAGCAGTAAGGGAACTGAAGCTTTCTTT.